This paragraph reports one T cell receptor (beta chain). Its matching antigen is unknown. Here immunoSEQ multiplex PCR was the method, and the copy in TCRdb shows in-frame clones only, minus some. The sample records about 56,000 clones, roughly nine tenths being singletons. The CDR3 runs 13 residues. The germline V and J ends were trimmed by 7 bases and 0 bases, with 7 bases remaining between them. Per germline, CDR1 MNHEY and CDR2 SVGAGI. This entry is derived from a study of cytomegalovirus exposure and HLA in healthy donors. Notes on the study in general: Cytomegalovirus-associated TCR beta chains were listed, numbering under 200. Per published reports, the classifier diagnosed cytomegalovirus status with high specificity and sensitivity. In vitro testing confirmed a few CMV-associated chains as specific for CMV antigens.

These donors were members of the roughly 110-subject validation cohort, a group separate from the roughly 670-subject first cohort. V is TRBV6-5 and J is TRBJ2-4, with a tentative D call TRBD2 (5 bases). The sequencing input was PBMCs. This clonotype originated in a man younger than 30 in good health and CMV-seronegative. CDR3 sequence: CASKRAAKNIQYF. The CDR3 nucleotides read TGTGCCAGCAAGAGGGCAGCCAAAAACATTCAGTACTTC.